Below are 3 T cell receptor beta chains sequenced from a single sample in a study of Ad26.COV2.S vaccination and SARS-CoV-2 variants. As to treatment: over 15 received Ad26.COV2.S at low or high dose, single or two shots; several received placebo; per-sample allocation not given. Sampling occurred on day 63 after the first vaccine or placebo injection. Generated by immunoSEQ multiplex PCR, the TCRdb table keeps only in-frame clones and is missing some. The sample lists 320,000 or so clones; roughly 88% were seen once. The sequencing used peripheral blood, collected in a trial of Ad26.COV2.S vaccine versus placebo. Receptor source: a person between 18 and 65 years old who received the Ad26.COV2.S COVID-19 vaccine or a placebo.

V gene TRBV12-5 combines with J gene TRBJ1-1, with 8 positions matching TRBD1. This CDR3 has 14 residues. The germline gives CDR1 LGHNT, CDR2 FRNRAP. After removal of 7 bases from V and 1 base from J, the junction contained 5 bases not matched to a gene. CDR3 region: CASAKGQENTEAFF. The DNA for the CDR3 is TGTGCTAGTGCCAAGGGACAGGAGAACACTGAAGCTTTCTTT.

Written as DNA, the CDR3 is TGTGCCAGCAGCTTCTTTGTCGGGGGCCTTTCCTACAATGAGCAGTTCTTC. It encodes CASSFFVGGLSYNEQFF. The chain recombines TRBV7-2 with TRBJ2-1; either TRBD1 or TRBD2 may supply D (6 bases each). The CDR3 is 17 amino acids. Germline V CDR1 and CDR2: SGHTA, FQGNSA. V shed 3 bases and J shed 1 base, with 16 bases lying between them.

The chain links TRBV5-8 to TRBJ2-2; a weak D match, TRBD2 (6 bases). Trimming pared 4 bases from V and 3 bases from J, leaving 16 bases between. There are 16 residues in the CDR3. In germline, CDR1 is SGHTS, CDR2 YDEGEE. The CDR3 here is CASSPGRGRHTGELFF. For the CDR3, the DNA is TGTGCCAGCAGCCCTGGTCGGGGGAGGCACACCGGGGAGCTGTTTTTT. Drawing the rest from reference TRBV5-8 and TRBJ2-2, the complete variable domain is EAGVTQSPTHLIKTRGQQATLRCSPISGHTSVYWYQQALGLGLQFLLWYDEGEERNRGNFPPRFSGRQFPNYSSELNVNALELEDSALYLCASSPGRGRHTGELFFGEGSRLTVL.